This T cell receptor beta chain stems from a study of beta chain features in type 1 diabetes. Study-level results: In comparison with healthy donors, patients had naive, central memory and Treg TCRB repertoires that appeared more similar.

In regard to this clone: The antigen is unknown.

Expressed TCRB transcripts were sequenced because the entire RNA isolate underwent reverse transcription. Using immunoSEQ multiplex PCR, the repertoire was profiled, and TCRdb retains in-frame clones only, with some absent. Here the sample spans 200,000 to 300,000 clones, roughly two thirds being singletons. CDR3 size: 14 residues. With 5 bases removed from V and 0 bases from J, the gap between germline ends came to 13 bases. CDR1 is SQVTM, CDR2 ANQGSEA, per germline. V and J are TRBV29-1 and TRBJ1-1; D gene ambiguous. The sequencing sample was made of naive CD4+ T cells from blood. The clonotype comes from a man aged 25-45 years in good health. In DNA form, the CDR3 reads TGCAGCGTTCGGAACGGACGGCTGAACACTGAAGCTTTCTTT. It specifies CSVRNGRLNTEAFF.